This T cell receptor beta chain originates from a study of blood T cell repertoires in COVID-19. Using immunoSEQ multiplex PCR, the repertoire was profiled, and TCRdb retains in-frame clones only, with some absent. The profile shows roughly 250,000 clones, roughly 83% of them singletons. The sequenced sample was peripheral blood. The receptor was isolated from a woman aged 45-65 years with acute or convalescent COVID-19.

The CDR3 is CASSPRAGNGSNQPQHF. The CDR3 DNA is TGTGCCAGCAGCCCCCGGGCCGGGAATGGGAGCAATCAGCCCCAGCATTTT. The chain carries TRBV5-4 and TRBJ1-5; D not certain. The germline gives CDR1 SGHNT, CDR2 YYREEE (reference sequence). This CDR3 has 17 amino acids. Trimming removed 4 bases at V and 1 base at J, with 18 bases between.